The present entry profiles one T cell receptor beta chain with its context. Its antigen is currently unknown. Primed by a sample-barcoded 5' primer and a J-beta primer mix, a second PCR proceeded for about 6 to 12 cycles. MiXCR was run by TCRdb on the 5' RACE reads, yielding one entry per CDR3 protein. This sample carries approximately 850,000 distinct CDR3 sequences, about 62% of them seen once, and the ten largest clones take approximately 20%. The data originate from a study of blood T cells in healthy people across ages. Study-level results: CMV status of donors was not determined, possibly confounding expanded clonotype changes.

This CDR3 is built from 15 residues. Trimming stripped 1 base from V and 7 bases from J, with 17 bases between. From germline, CDR1 is SGHTA and CDR2 FQGNSA. The sequenced sample was blood. The clonotype was recovered from a man aged 25-45 years in good health. This chain joins TRBV7-2 and TRBJ2-7; possibly TRBD1 for D (7 bases). The CDR3 DNA reads TGTGCCAGCAGCTTAGAAGGGGCAGGGGGGAATGAGCAGTACTTC. Its protein is CASSLEGAGGNEQYF.